The source of this T cell receptor (beta chain) is a study of beta chain features in type 1 diabetes. Across the whole study: The samples had about 110,000,000 sorted cells examined in all.

In all sorted populations, purity surpassed 95%. The study reverse transcribed the entire isolated RNA, so it sequenced expressed TCRB transcripts. Assay: immunoSEQ multiplex PCR; the TCRdb copy retains only in-frame clones and omits some. The sample has 300,000 to 400,000 clones, around 9.3% seen once; the top ten hold around 1%. This clone was recorded at least ten times. Its antigen is undetermined. Points from the study as a whole: Shorter templates might be favored by PCR, and equally so in patients and in controls. In all four CD4+ subsets, TCRB CDR3 length was significantly, moderately reduced in type 1 diabetes. Type 1 diabetes patients had fewer VDJ junction insertions and more deletions.

The germline V and J ends were trimmed by 2 bases and 7 bases, with 6 bases remaining between them. Germline lookup yields CDR1 SGHRS and CDR2 YFSETQ. The CDR3 totals 12 residues. The receptor's source is a young man with type 1 diabetes. The sample consisted of central memory CD4+ T cells from blood. V usage is TRBV5-1 and J usage is TRBJ2-2, with D hard to call. CDR3 region: CASSFSGGELFF. The CDR3 coding sequence is TGCGCCAGCAGCTTCTCGGGCGGGGAGCTGTTTTTT.